This T cell receptor (beta chain) appears in the sequencing data of a study of control samples from healthy donors and cancer patients. Using immunoSEQ multiplex PCR, the repertoire was profiled, and TCRdb retains in-frame clones only, with some absent. Among about 49,000 clones listed, 65% to 90% were seen once. V gave up 5 bases and J gave up 8 bases; unmatched junction bases: 7. This CDR3 comprises 14 residues. Germline V gene lookup returns CDR1 MNHEY and CDR2 SVGEGT. This clone was recorded once. Sequenced material: PBMCs. This clonotype originated in a woman aged 50 to 65 with lung cancer. The V call is TRBV6-2 or TRBV6-3, the J call TRBJ2-4; the match to TRBD1 covers 9 bases. In DNA, the CDR3 is TGTGCCAGCAGTGAGACAGGGGGGGTATACATTCAGTACTTC. Translating gives CASSETGGVYIQYF.